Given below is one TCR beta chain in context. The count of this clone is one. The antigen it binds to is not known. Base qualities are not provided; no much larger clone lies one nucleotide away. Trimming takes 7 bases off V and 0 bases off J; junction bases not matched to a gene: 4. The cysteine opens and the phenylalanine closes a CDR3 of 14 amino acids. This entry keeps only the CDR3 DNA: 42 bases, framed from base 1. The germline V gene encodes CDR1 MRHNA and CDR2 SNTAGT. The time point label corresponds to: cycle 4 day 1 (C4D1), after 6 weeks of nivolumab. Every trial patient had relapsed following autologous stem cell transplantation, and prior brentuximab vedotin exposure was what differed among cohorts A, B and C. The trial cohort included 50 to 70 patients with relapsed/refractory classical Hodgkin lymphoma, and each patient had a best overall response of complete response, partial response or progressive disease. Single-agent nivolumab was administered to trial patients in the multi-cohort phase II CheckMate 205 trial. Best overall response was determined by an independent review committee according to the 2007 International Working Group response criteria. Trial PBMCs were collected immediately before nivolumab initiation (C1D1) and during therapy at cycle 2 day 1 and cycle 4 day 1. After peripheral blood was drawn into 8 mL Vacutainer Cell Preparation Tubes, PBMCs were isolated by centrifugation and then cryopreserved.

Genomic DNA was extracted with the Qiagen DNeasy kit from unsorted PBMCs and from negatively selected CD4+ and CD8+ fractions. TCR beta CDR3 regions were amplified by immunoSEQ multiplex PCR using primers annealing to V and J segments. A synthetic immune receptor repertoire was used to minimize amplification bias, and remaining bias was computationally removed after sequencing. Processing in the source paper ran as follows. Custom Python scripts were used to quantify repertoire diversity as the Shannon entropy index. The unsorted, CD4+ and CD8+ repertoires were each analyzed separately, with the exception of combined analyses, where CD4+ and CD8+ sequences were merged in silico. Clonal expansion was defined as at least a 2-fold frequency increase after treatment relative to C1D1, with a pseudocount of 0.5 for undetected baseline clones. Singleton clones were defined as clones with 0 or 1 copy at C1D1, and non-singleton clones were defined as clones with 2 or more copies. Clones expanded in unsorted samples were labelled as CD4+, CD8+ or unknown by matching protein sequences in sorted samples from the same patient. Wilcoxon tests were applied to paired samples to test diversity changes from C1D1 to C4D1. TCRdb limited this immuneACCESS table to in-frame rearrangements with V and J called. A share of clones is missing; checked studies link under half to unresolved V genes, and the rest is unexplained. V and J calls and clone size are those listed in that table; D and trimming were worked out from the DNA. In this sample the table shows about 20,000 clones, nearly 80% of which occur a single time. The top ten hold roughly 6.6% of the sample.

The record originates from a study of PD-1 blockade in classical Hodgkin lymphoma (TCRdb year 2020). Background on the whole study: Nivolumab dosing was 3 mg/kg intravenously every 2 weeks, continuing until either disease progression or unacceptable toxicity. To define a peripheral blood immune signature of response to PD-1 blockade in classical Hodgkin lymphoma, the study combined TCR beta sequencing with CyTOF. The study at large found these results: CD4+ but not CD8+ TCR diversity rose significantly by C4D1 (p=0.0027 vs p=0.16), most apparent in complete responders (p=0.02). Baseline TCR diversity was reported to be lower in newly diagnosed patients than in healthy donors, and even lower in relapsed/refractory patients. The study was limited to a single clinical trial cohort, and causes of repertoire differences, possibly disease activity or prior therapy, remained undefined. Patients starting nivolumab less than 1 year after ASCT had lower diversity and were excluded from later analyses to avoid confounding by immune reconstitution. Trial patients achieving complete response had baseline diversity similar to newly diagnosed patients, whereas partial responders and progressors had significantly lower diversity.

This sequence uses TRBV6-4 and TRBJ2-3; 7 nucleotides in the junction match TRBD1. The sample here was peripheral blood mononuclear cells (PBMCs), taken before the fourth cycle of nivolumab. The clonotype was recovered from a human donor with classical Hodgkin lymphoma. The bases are TGTGCCAGCAAAGGACAGGAAAGCACAGATACGCAGTATTTT. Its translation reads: CASKGQESTDTQYF.